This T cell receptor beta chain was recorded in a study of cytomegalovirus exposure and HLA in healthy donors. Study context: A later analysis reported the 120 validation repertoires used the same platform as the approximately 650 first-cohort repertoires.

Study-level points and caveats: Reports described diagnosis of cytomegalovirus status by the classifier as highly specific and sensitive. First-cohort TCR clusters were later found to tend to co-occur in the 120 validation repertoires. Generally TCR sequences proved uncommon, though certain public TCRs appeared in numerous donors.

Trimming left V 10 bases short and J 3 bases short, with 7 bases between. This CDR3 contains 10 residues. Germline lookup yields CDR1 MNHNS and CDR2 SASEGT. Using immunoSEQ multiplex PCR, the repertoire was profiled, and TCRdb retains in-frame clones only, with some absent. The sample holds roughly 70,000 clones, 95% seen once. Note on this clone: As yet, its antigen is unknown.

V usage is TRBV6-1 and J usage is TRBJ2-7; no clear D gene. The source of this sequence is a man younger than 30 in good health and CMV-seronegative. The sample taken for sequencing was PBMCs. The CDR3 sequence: CATVNYEQYF. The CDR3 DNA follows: TGTGCCACAGTCAACTACGAGCAGTACTTC.